One T cell receptor beta chain is described in this entry. Its antigen is unknown. Per-base quality was not reported, and no clone a single base away is much larger than it. The V and J ends are trimmed by 7 bases and 5 bases, leaving 22 bases between them. The CDR3, from cysteine to phenylalanine, totals 16 residues. Here the CDR3 DNA is all that survives: 48 bases in frame from base 1. Per the germline V gene, SGHRS is the CDR1 and YFSETQ is the CDR2. The data derive from a study of T-cell memory formation after mild COVID-19 (dated by TCRdb to about 2021). The study in broad terms: TCR sequence clusters from the two donors were largely donor specific. T-cell clones expanding and contracting after mild COVID-19 in a couple of donors were tracked by longitudinal TCRalpha and TCRbeta repertoire sequencing. The cohort was made up of two young adult volunteers, one female and one male, who were previously healthy.

Ficoll-Paque density gradient centrifugation was used to isolate PBMCs. The paper's findings and limits, for the study overall: Only two mild cases were covered by the study, and larger cohorts that include severe cases with pre-infection samples were considered necessary. Contracting CD4+ clones turned up mainly in the CM and EM memory subsets, whereas EMRA was where CD8+ clones were enriched. The detection of some responding clones in pre-infection memory suggests that pre-existing cross-reactive memory T cells joined the SARS-CoV-2 response. SARS-CoV-2 specificity of the second-wave clones peaking on day 37 was not confirmed. Clones that contracted from day 15 to 85 showed balanced CD4/CD8 phenotypes, whereas a second wave of clones that expanded from day 15 to 37 leaned towards CD4+.

The instrument given in TCRdb is Illumina NovaSeq 6000. TCRalpha and TCRbeta cDNA libraries were constructed by 5'RACE with constant-segment primers, with sample barcodes and unique molecular identifiers being introduced. RNA was extracted from every sample with Trizol reagent. Library amplification was performed in two PCR steps, and a second sample barcode and Illumina TruSeq adapters were introduced in the second step. Sequencing of the libraries was done on an Illumina NovaSeq, producing 2 x 150 bp paired-end reads. As for the original processing: Reads were demultiplexed and collapsed into UMI-guided consensus sequences with migec v1.2.7. Using mixcr v2.1.11, the UMI consensuses were aligned to TRA and TRB V and J templates and assembled into clonotypes. A clonotype was counted as expanded or contracted only if both edgeR and NoisET called the change significant, with noise models trained on biological replicates. For edgeR calls, the thresholds were a false discovery rate-adjusted p below 0.01 and a log2 fold-change of 1. As an exploratory analysis of dynamics, max-normalized trajectories of the 1000 most abundant clonotypes were examined with PCA combined with hierarchical clustering. The CD4 or CD8 phenotype of responding clones was assigned using the separately sequenced CD4+ and CD8+ repertoires. TCRdb reprocessing: public reads trimmed at Q25 with fastp, clones called with MiXCR, in-frame beta chains kept. Rows are combined by CDR3 protein, so each entry shows the most common genes and DNA. TCRdb's processing, not the study's, gives the V and J calls here. The sample table shows roughly 580,000 distinct CDR3 sequences, and roughly 18% are seen once. The ten largest account for approximately 12% of the sample.

This TCR came from an adult woman who had mild COVID-19 (a few samples of this study predate the infection). The sample titles of this study are shuffled in the database, so cell type and time point are left out; the donor was told from shared clones. The sequence joins TRBV5-1 to TRBJ2-1; the D call is tentative, TRBD1 or TRBD2, as each matches 6 bases. The sequencing sample was made of PBMCs or a T cell subset sorted from them (not recorded which). Here is the DNA: TGCGCCAGCGGAGGGGGTCGGACACTCCTCCACAATGAGCAGTTCTTC. This is translated as CASGGGRTLLHNEQFF.